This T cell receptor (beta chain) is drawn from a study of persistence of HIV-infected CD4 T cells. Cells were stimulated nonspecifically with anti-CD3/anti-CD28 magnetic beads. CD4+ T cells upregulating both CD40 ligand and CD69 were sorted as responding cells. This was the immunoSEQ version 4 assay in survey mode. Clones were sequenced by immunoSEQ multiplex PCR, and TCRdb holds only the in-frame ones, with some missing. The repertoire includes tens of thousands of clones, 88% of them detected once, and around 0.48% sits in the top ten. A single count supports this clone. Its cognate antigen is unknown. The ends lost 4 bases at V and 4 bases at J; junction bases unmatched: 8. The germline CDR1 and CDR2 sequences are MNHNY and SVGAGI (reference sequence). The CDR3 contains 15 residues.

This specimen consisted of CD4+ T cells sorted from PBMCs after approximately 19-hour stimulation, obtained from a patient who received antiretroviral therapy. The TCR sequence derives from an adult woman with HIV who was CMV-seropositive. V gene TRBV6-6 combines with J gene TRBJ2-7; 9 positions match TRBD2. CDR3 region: CASSSPGLALYEQYF. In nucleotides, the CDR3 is TGTGCCAGCAGTTCGCCGGGACTAGCTCTATACGAGCAGTACTTC.